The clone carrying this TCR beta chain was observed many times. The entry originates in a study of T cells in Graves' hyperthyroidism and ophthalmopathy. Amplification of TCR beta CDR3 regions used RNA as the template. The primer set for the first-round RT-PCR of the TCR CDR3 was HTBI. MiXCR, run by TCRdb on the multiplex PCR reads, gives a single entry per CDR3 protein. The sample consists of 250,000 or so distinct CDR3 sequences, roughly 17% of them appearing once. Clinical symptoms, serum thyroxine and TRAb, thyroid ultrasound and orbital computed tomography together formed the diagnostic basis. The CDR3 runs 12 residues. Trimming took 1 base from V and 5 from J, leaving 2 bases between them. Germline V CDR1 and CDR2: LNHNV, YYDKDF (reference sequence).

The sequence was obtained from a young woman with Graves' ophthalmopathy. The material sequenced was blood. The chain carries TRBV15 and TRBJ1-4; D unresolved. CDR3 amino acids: CATSRGNEKLFF. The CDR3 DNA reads TGTGCCACCAGCAGAGGGAATGAAAAACTGTTTTTT.